This T cell receptor beta chain was retrieved from a study of T cell responses to AZD1222 COVID-19 vaccine. Findings and caveats of the study: Repertoire collection took place solely once the T cell response had peaked.

Per germline, CDR1 GTSNPN and CDR2 SVGIG (reference sequence). The J segment lost 7 bases and the V segment lost 3 bases, leaving 16 bases of the junction unmatched. This CDR3 is built from 17 residues. Only in-frame clones appear in the TCRdb table, and some are missing; sequencing was by immunoSEQ multiplex PCR. In the table there are under 200,000 clones, 88% of which are singletons. Concerning this clone: Its matching antigen is unknown.

This TCR derives from an adult in good health. The chain carries TRBV30 and TRBJ1-1; 11 positions match TRBD1. Sequenced material: peripheral blood, taken on day 0 of AZD1222 vaccination. CDR3 sequence: CAWSPPPRTGGWGEAFF. The CDR3 nucleotides read TGTGCCTGGAGCCCACCTCCCCGGACAGGGGGCTGGGGTGAAGCTTTCTTT.